This TCR beta chain is from a study of T cell responses to AZD1222 COVID-19 vaccine. Regarding this clone: Its antigen is not known.

Study observations and caveats: Two AZD1222 administrations were followed by greater Spike-specific TCR breadth and depth. Nearly half of spike-specific TCRs reportedly go after variant regions that carry no mutations. Among vaccine-associated CD4 TCRs, coverage spanned spike, with dominance at 160-218 and 743-854. No repertoire was sampled before or during the peak T cell response, only after it.

Produced via immunoSEQ multiplex PCR; TCRdb's table is partial and in-frame only. The profile shows over 110,000 clones, about 91% of them singletons. CDR1 is SGHRS and CDR2 is YFSETQ in the germline V gene. The V end lost 0 bases, the J end lost 0 bases, and 13 bases lay between the germline ends. This CDR3 has 18 residues. The TCR was taken from an adult who received the AZD1222 COVID-19 vaccine. Sequenced material: peripheral blood, taken 28 days after the second AZD1222 dose. This rearrangement joins TRBV5-1 to TRBJ2-6; no reliable D call. CDR3 nucleotides: TGCGCCAGCAGCTTGGGGAACGGCAGGAGCTCTGGGGCCAACGTCCTGACTTTC. It is translated as CASSLGNGRSSGANVLTF.